The sequence of this T cell receptor beta chain was determined in a study of cytomegalovirus exposure and HLA in healthy donors (dated by TCRdb to 2016 to 2017). About the investigation overall: According to a later analysis, the roughly 120 validation repertoires were produced on the same platform as the 700 or so repertoires of the first cohort. The study aimed to test whether cataloging public T cell receptors could reveal signatures of past pathogen exposure. To predict cytomegalovirus infection status, the study brought together high-throughput TCR immunosequencing, statistical association of individual TCRs with disease status, and machine learning. A separate validation cohort of approximately 130 different subjects was used in addition to the approximately 640-subject first cohort. Study-wide findings and limitations: Of the cluster scores, 90% to 95% were above 0 in a later analysis, which found that TCRs clustered in the first cohort also tended to co-occur in the 95 to 150 validation repertoires. The authors suggested that the approach could potentially be generalized to other disease states and immunological phenotypes. While some public TCRs were present in many individuals, most TCR sequences turned up only very rarely across donors. The validation cohort had no HLA typing available for a later analysis, so co-occurrence within that cohort was assessed over all 110 or so repertoires. In both the original and validation cohorts, the classifier was reported to diagnose cytomegalovirus status with high specificity and sensitivity. A few of the identified cytomegalovirus-associated TCR beta chains were confirmed in vitro to be specific for cytomegalovirus antigens. In the study, around 160 TCR beta chains were listed as associated with cytomegalovirus.

As to this clone: Its antigen target is currently unknown. No much larger clone is present one base from it, and per-base qualities are unavailable.

CDR1 and CDR2 are read off the germline V gene (reference sequence) as SEHNR and FQNEAQ. V sheds 1 base and J sheds 0 bases, leaving 10 bases between their ends. From its cysteine to its phenylalanine, the CDR3 spans 15 amino acids. Only the CDR3 part of the read is kept: 45 bases, read in frame from the first base. To prepare the library, the immunoSEQ multiplex PCR assay was applied. In the authors' own workflow: A statistical classification framework was built for diagnosing cytomegalovirus status from the catalog of TCR beta chain sequences. TCRdb provides this immuneACCESS table in a form limited to in-frame rearrangements. Some clones are lacking; in checked studies, under half of them reflect an unresolved V gene, and why the rest are absent is not known. From that table come the V and J calls and clone size; the DNA was used to work out D and trimming. The sample table shows over 50,000 clones, and 85% to 95% are seen once. About 5.2% of the sample goes to the ten largest clones.

The donors were included in the validation cohort of approximately 130 subjects, a group kept apart from the roughly 680-subject first cohort. The sequenced material came from PBMCs. The rearranged chain carries TRBV7-9 and TRBJ2-7; the D gene is not confidently resolved. The receptor was isolated from a man aged 18 to 29 in good health and CMV-seropositive. The CDR3 in this case is CASSLGLGSSYEQYF. The DNA sequence is TGTGCCAGCAGCTTAGGACTCGGCAGCTCCTACGAGCAGTACTTC.